The T cell receptor beta chain described here comes from a study of cytomegalovirus exposure and HLA in healthy donors. Study-wide context: Unique TCR beta sequences numbering about 100 million came from 150 million to 200 million T cells in an earlier analysis. Study-wide results and caveats: In a later analysis, specific HLA alleles were associated with about 18,000 TCR beta sequences at a 0.05 false discovery rate.

Germline V gene data show CDR1 as SGDLS and CDR2 as YYNGEE. Between the trimmed V and J ends, which lost 4 bases and 0 bases, there was a span of 22 bases. The CDR3 is 18 residues long. Nobody recorded the CMV serostatus of this donor. About this clone itself: The antigen is unknown.

PCR employed 60 Vbeta and 13 Jbeta primers. Repertoires were generated with immunoSEQ multiplex PCR, while TCRdb's copy carries only in-frame clones and drops some. The repertoire holds over 200,000 clones, with about 85% as singletons. This rearrangement joins TRBV9 to TRBJ1-2; D not certain. What was sequenced was PBMCs. This receptor was taken from a human donor in good health. CDR3 loop: CASSSRGGSRLTNYGYTF. As DNA, the CDR3 is TGTGCCAGCAGCTCGCGAGGTGGCTCTAGACTTACTAACTATGGCTACACCTTC.